This T cell receptor beta chain was sequenced in a study of shared clonotypes between healthy human individuals. Germline loops: CDR1 MNHEY, CDR2 SVGAGI. V was trimmed by 2 bases and J by 6 bases, leaving 6 bases between them. The CDR3 has 12 residues. The data were produced by immunoSEQ multiplex PCR, yet TCRdb's version contains in-frame clones alone and is incomplete. The data show 2 million to 2.5 million clones, 80% to 95% seen once. Donors comprised only Caucasian adults living in Nashville, Tennessee. The receptor was derived from a man aged 18 to 35 in good health. Some clones in this sample may be carry-over from other donors' samples. The sample was naive CD4+ T cells from PBMCs. Noted subset: CD45RA+ positively selected. This chain links TRBV6-5 with TRBJ2-3, with TRBD2 as a possible D gene (5 bases). The CDR3 region is CASSYRGDTQYF. The CDR3 DNA reads as TGTGCCAGCAGTTACAGAGGGGATACGCAGTATTTT.